The 18 T cell receptor beta chains below come from one sample, sequenced in a study of beta chain features in type 1 diabetes. Expressed TCRB transcripts were sequenced because the isolated RNA had all been reverse transcribed beforehand. Profiling relied on immunoSEQ multiplex PCR, and the TCRdb table lists in-frame clones only, not all of them. The data contain over 350,000 clones, more than 12% of them singletons. Sample: naive CD4+ T cells from blood. The receptors were sampled from a woman aged 18-30 years in good health.

The chain employs TRBV7-2 and TRBJ2-2, with a possible D match to TRBD2 (6 bases). Per the germline V gene, CDR1 is SGHTA and CDR2 is FQGNSA. This CDR3 has 16 residues. Deletions cut 1 base from V and 4 bases from J, with 13 bases between. Here the CDR3 DNA reads TGTGCCAGCAGCTTAGAAGTCGGGAGAAGCACCGGGGAGCTGTTTTTT. It is translated as CASSLEVGRSTGELFF.

The V gene is TRBV5-1, the J gene TRBJ2-5, with 7 bases lining up with TRBD1. This CDR3 is 14 amino acids long. Germline V lookup: CDR1 SGHRS, CDR2 YFSETQ. J gave up 2 bases and V 0 bases, and 1 base lay outside the gene matches. CDR3 DNA sequence: TGCGCCAGCAGCTTGGAGGGACAGCAAGAGACCCAGTACTTC. It translates to CASSLEGQQETQYF.

V is TRBV7-2 and J is TRBJ2-7, with a weak D call TRBD1 (6 bases). With 2 bases removed from V and 2 bases from J, the gap between germline ends came to 13 bases. CDR1 is SGHTA, CDR2 FQGNSA, per germline. The CDR3 contains 15 residues. CDR3 loop: CASSLWAGQTYEQYF. Here the CDR3 DNA reads TGTGCCAGCAGCTTATGGGCCGGACAGACCTACGAGCAGTACTTC.

This clone was observed a few times. A junction end diverges from the germline sequence, so it may reflect a read error. This chain connects TRBV30 to TRBJ2-7; 14 positions match TRBD2. The CDR3 has 11 amino acids. Germline V gene data show CDR1 as GTSNPN and CDR2 as SVGIG (reference sequence). The CDR3 region has the DNA TGTGCCTGGGGGACTAGCGGGGGAAAATCTTTC. Translating gives CAWGTSGGKSF.

This clone was detected only a few times. Distinct nucleotide sequences in the sample also encode this CDR3. This chain uses TRBV29-1 with TRBJ2-7; 9 positions agree with TRBD1. The CDR3 runs to 13 residues. Germline CDR1 SQVTM, CDR2 ANQGSEA. V dropped 4 bases and J dropped 2; count of bases not matched to a gene: 3. CDR3 residues: CSVGTGAPYEQYF. The DNA of the CDR3 is TGCAGCGTTGGGACAGGGGCTCCCTACGAGCAGTACTTC.

This clone appeared a few times. The chain is built from TRBV30 and TRBJ2-5, with D possibly TRBD1 on 6 matching bases. The germline V and J ends were trimmed by 1 base and 11 bases, with 17 bases remaining between them. Germline CDR1 is GTSNPN and CDR2 is SVGIG (reference sequence). The CDR3 totals 13 residues. The CDR3 coding sequence is TGTGCCTGGAGTGCCCCAGGGGCCCCCGGGCAGTACTTC. Amino acids: CAWSAPGAPGQYF.

The J gene is TRBJ2-4, the V gene TRBV7-2; no reliable D call. The CDR3 totals 13 residues. In germline, CDR1 is SGHTA, CDR2 FQGNSA. Trimming took 0 bases from V and 10 from J, leaving 10 bases between them. The DNA for the CDR3 is TGTGCCAGCAGCTTAGCGGCCTCGGGTATTCAGTACTTC. It yields the protein CASSLAASGIQYF.

This chain joins TRBV18 and TRBJ1-4; no firm D call. Trimming left V 3 bases short and J 8 bases short, with 13 bases between. This CDR3 has 14 residues. Germline values: CDR1 KGHSH, CDR2 LQKENI. The CDR3 sequence: CASSPRAIEEKLFF. The CDR3 bases are TGTGCCAGCTCACCCCGAGCCATAGAGGAAAAACTGTTTTTT.

This clone was found a few times. The chain has TRBV7-8 and TRBJ1-2; 10 bases match TRBD1. The junction had 4 bases not matched to a gene; V was cut back by 4 bases and J by 5 bases. CDR3 length equals 14 residues. CDR1 is SGHVS, CDR2 FQNEAQ, per germline. The CDR3 loop reads CASSSDRGLYGYTF. CDR3 coding DNA: TGTGCCAGCAGCTCCGACAGGGGGCTTTATGGCTACACCTTC. The complete variable domain, with remaining parts taken from reference TRBV7-8 and TRBJ1-2, reads GAGVSQSPRYKVAKRGQDVALRCDPISGHVSLFWYQQALGQGPEFLTYFQNEAQLDKSGLPSDRFFAERPEGSVSTLKIQRTQQEDSAVYLCASSSDRGLYGYTFGSGTRLTVV.

This clone has more than one count but fewer than ten. This chain uses TRBV2 with TRBJ2-5, with TRBD1 identical over 11 bases. The germline gives CDR1 SNHLY, CDR2 FYNNEI. CDR3 size: 13 residues. After removal of 6 bases from V and 4 bases from J, the junction contained 1 base not matched to a gene. CDR3 in amino acids: CASRDRGRETQYF. The CDR3, as DNA: TGTGCCAGCAGGGACAGGGGGCGAGAGACCCAGTACTTC. Together with reference TRBV2 and TRBJ2-5, the CDR3 gives the full variable domain: EPEVTQTPSHQVTQMGQEVILRCVPISNHLYFYWYRQILGQKVEFLVSFYNNEISEKSEIFDDQFSVERPDGSNFTLKIRSTKLEDSAMYFCASRDRGRETQYFGPGTRLLVL.

This clone has just a few counts. The chain couples TRBV9 to TRBJ2-5; tentative D call: TRBD2 (5 bases). CDR1 is SGDLS and CDR2 is YYNGEE in the germline V gene. V was clipped by 0 bases and J by 4 bases, with 13 bases between them. The CDR3 is 15 amino acids. As DNA, the CDR3 is TGTGCCAGCAGCGTAGGGGCTAGCAGATTAGAGACCCAGTACTTC. This encodes CASSVGASRLETQYF.

This clone has just a few counts. This chain links TRBV5-4 with TRBJ2-5, with 13 bases fitting TRBD2. CDR1 and CDR2 (germline): SGHNT, YYREEE (reference sequence). V was pared by 4 bases and J by 4 bases, with 7 bases of the junction left unmatched. CDR3 length: 16 amino acids. The CDR3 DNA sequence: TGTGCCAGCAGCCCGAGGACTAGCGGGAGTACAGAGACCCAGTACTTC. Encoded protein: CASSPRTSGSTETQYF.

The V call is TRBV30, the J call TRBJ2-1; 7 bases align to TRBD2. J gave up 4 bases and V 2 bases, and 8 bases lay outside the gene matches. The germline V gene encodes CDR1 GTSNPN and CDR2 SVGIG (reference sequence). This CDR3 contains 15 residues. The CDR3 is CAWSYASGAYNEQFF. CDR3 in DNA: TGTGCCTGGAGTTACGCTAGCGGAGCTTACAATGAGCAGTTCTTC. Full variable domain (remainder filled in from reference TRBV30 and TRBJ2-1): SQTIHQWPATLVQPVGSPLSLECTVEGTSNPNLYWYRQAAGRGLQLLFYSVGIGQISSEVPQNLSASRPQDRQFILSSKKLLLSDSGFYLCAWSYASGAYNEQFFGPGTRLTVL.

This clone appeared a few times. The V call is TRBV2, the J call TRBJ2-3, with D maybe TRBD1 (6 bases). Trimming stripped 1 base from V and 1 base from J, with 6 bases between. The CDR3 covers 14 residues. Looked up from germline, CDR1 is SNHLY and CDR2 is FYNNEI. The CDR3 bases are TGTGCCAGCAGTGAAGGGACAGGCACAGATACGCAGTATTTT. It translates to CASSEGTGTDTQYF.

This clone has more than one count but fewer than ten. The chain joins TRBV12-5 to TRBJ2-3; D call uncertain. V was trimmed by 3 bases and J by 3 bases, leaving 10 bases between them. Germline V CDR1 and CDR2: LGHNT, FRNRAP. The length of the CDR3 is 14 residues. CDR3 DNA sequence: TGTGCTAGTGGTTTAGCCCCAGGTACAGATACGCAGTATTTT. The encoded protein is CASGLAPGTDTQYF.

The V call is TRBV2, the J call TRBJ1-2; a possible D gene is TRBD1 (5 bases). The germline gives CDR1 SNHLY, CDR2 FYNNEI. This CDR3 contains 15 residues. V gave up 6 bases and J gave up 0 bases, with 14 bases separating them. This CDR3 is CASRTTGPANYGYTF. CDR3 bases: TGTGCCAGCAGAACCACAGGACCCGCTAACTATGGCTACACCTTC.

This clone was recorded a few times. The rearrangement links TRBV10-1 to TRBJ1-1, with 7 bases fitting TRBD1. The CDR3 contains 13 residues. V dropped 2 bases and J dropped 3; count of bases not matched to a gene: 0. Germline V gives CDR1 WNHNN, CDR2 SYGVQD (reference sequence). The CDR3 DNA reads as TGCGCCAGCAGTGAGCAGGGGGACACTGAAGCTTTCTTT. Its translation is CASSEQGDTEAFF.

The table lists this clone with a few counts. This sequence joins TRBV9 and TRBJ2-3, with D possibly matching TRBD2 (6 bases). The CDR3 has 13 amino acids. CDR1 and CDR2 from the germline V gene are SGDLS and YYNGEE. The ends were cut back, 5 bases at V and 3 bases at J, with 10 bases in the middle. CDR3 residues: CASSRLATDTQYF. CDR3 bases: TGTGCCAGCAGTAGGCTAGCGACAGATACGCAGTATTTT.